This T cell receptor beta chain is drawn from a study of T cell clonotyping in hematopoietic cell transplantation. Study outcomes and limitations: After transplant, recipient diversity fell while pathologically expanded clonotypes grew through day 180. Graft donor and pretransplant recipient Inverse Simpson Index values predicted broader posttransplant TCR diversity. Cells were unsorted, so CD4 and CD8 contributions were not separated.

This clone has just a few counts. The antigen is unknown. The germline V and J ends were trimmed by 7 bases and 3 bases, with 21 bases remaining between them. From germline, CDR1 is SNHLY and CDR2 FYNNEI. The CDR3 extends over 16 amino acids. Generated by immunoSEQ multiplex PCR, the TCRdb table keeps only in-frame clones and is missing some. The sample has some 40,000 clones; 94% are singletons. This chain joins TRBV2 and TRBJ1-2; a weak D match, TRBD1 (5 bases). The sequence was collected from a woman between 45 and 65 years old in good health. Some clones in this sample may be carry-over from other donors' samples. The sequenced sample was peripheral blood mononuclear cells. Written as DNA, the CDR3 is TGTGCCAGCATCCCAATTCGGCCAGGGAAGGACTATGGCTACACCTTC. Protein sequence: CASIPIRPGKDYGYTF.